These 13 T cell receptor beta chains were sequenced from one sample in a study of blood T cell repertoires in COVID-19 (dated by TCRdb to the early 2020s). The library was built by means of the immunoSEQ multiplex PCR assay. TCRdb re-hosts the immuneACCESS table, in-frame sequences only. Its copies lack some clones; in the studies checked, an unresolved V gene accounts for under half of them, and the cause for the rest is not known. The sample table lists approximately 170,000 clones, approximately 81% of them with a count of one. In total, the top ten clones hold around 13% of the sample. Sequenced material: peripheral blood. Every receptor here comes from a woman in her 70s with COVID-19, enrolled during active disease.

This chain joins TRBV29-1 and TRBJ2-3; perhaps TRBD2 as D (5 bases). Germline V gives CDR1 SQVTM, CDR2 ANQGSEA. The CDR3 has 13 residues. V lost 5 bases, J lost 1 base, and 10 bases lay in between. CDR3 bases: TGCAGCGTTAAGAATAGCGGCACAGATACGCAGTATTTT. It encodes CSVKNSGTDTQYF.

The genes are TRBV20-1 and TRBJ2-3; 10 bases fit TRBD2. The CDR3 length is 16 residues. Germline V gene lookup returns CDR1 DFQATT and CDR2 SNEGSKA (reference sequence). Losses at the gene ends were 3 bases for V and 2 bases for J; bases not matched to a gene: 8. The CDR3 reads CSASATSGAFTDTQYF. CDR3 nucleotides: TGCAGTGCTAGTGCTACTAGCGGGGCGTTCACAGATACGCAGTATTTT.

The chain joins TRBV11-2 to TRBJ1-1; D unresolved. The germline CDR1 and CDR2 sequences are SGHAT and FQNNGV. Trimming removed 4 bases at V and 10 bases at J, with 13 bases between. The CDR3 runs to 12 residues. The CDR3 here is CASSSRGPGAFF. CDR3 coding DNA: TGTGCCAGCAGCTCCAGAGGTCCTGGAGCTTTCTTT.

This sequence joins TRBV7-3 and TRBJ2-1; 9 positions match TRBD1. The CDR3 is made up of 17 amino acids. J was trimmed by 8 bases and V by 2 bases; bases with no gene match: 13. CDR1 is SGHTA, CDR2 FQGTGA, per germline. The CDR3: CASSLRPGTGIGDEQFF. CDR3 nucleotide sequence: TGTGCCAGCAGCTTACGGCCCGGGACAGGGATAGGTGATGAGCAGTTCTTC.

J is TRBJ2-3 and V is TRBV24-1; D unclear. The V gene lost 3 bases and the J gene lost 7 bases, with 19 bases spanning the gap. The germline CDR1 and CDR2 sequences are KGHDR and SFDVKD. The CDR3 extends over 16 amino acids. DNA for the CDR3: TGTGCCACCAGTGATCCCCTCATTCGTCGAGACAATACGCAGTATTTT. Translation gives CATSDPLIRRDNTQYF.

This clone was counted a few times. CDR3 amino acids: CASTPYGRGYGYTF. CDR3 nucleotides: TGTGCCAGCACCCCCTACGGGAGGGGCTATGGCTACACCTTC. The chain recombines TRBV28 with TRBJ1-2, with TRBD1 as a possible D gene (5 bases). V dropped 7 bases and J dropped 4 bases, with 16 bases sitting between them. CDR1 is MDHEN and CDR2 is SYDVKM in the germline V gene. The CDR3 has 14 amino acids.

V is TRBV28 and J is TRBJ2-7; tentatively, D is TRBD1 (6 bases). CDR1 MDHEN and CDR2 SYDVKM come from the germline V gene. Trimming stripped 5 bases from V and 0 bases from J, with 11 bases between. The CDR3 length is 14 residues. CDR3 sequence (DNA): TGTGCCAGCAGTCCAACAGGGACCTCCTACGAGCAGTACTTC. This encodes CASSPTGTSYEQYF.

V gene TRBV2 combines with J gene TRBJ2-5, with unresolved D. V lost 9 bases and J lost 2, with 16 bases in between. The germline gives CDR1 SNHLY, CDR2 FYNNEI. The CDR3 runs to 14 residues. The CDR3 loop reads CASTRGQPQETQYF. The DNA for the CDR3 is TGTGCCAGTACCCGTGGGCAACCGCAAGAGACCCAGTACTTC. The full variable domain, rest sourced from reference TRBV2 and TRBJ2-5, is EPEVTQTPSHQVTQMGQEVILRCVPISNHLYFYWYRQILGQKVEFLVSFYNNEISEKSEIFDDQFSVERPDGSNFTLKIRSTKLEDSAMYFCASTRGQPQETQYFGPGTRLLVL.

The gene calls are TRBV12-5 and TRBJ2-1; no definite D call. The CDR3 contains 11 residues. The germline V and J ends were trimmed by 9 bases and 4 bases, with 7 bases remaining between them. The germline CDR1 and CDR2 sequences are LGHNT and FRNRAP. CDR3 DNA sequence: TGTGCTAGCGCAGTTTACAATGAGCAGTTCTTC. Translating gives CASAVYNEQFF.

This sequence joins TRBV9 and TRBJ2-4; possible D gene TRBD2, 5 bases. CDR1 and CDR2 from the germline V gene are SGDLS and YYNGEE. The CDR3 consists of 15 residues. Between the trimmed V and J ends, which lost 0 bases and 8 bases, there was a span of 15 bases. The CDR3 DNA sequence: TGTGCCAGCAGCGTAGCTAGCAGTGAACTGGACATTCAGTACTTC. This sequence encodes CASSVASSELDIQYF.

Regarding this clone: The same CDR3 is also encoded by other DNA sequences in this sample. The chain employs TRBV5-1 and TRBJ1-1, with D unclear. V lost 2 bases and J 1 base, leaving 6 bases between the germline ends. Germline CDR1 is SGHRS and CDR2 is YFSETQ. This CDR3 is 13 amino acids long. This CDR3 reads CASSFNRNTEAFF. The DNA of the CDR3 is TGCGCCAGCAGCTTCAACAGGAACACTGAAGCTTTCTTT.

The rearrangement joins TRBV2 to TRBJ2-1; TRBD1 agrees at 7 bases. V lost 11 bases, J lost 3 bases, and 7 bases stayed unmatched. Per germline, CDR1 SNHLY and CDR2 FYNNEI. This CDR3 has 13 amino acids. Here the CDR3 reads CASRGGGYNEQFF. The CDR3 bases are TGTGCCTCCCGAGGGGGCGGCTACAATGAGCAGTTCTTC.

The J gene is TRBJ1-1, the V gene TRBV30, with no clear D. V shed 4 bases and J shed 4 bases, with 13 bases lying between them. This CDR3 comprises 13 residues. Germline V gene lookup returns CDR1 GTSNPN and CDR2 SVGIG (reference sequence). DNA of the CDR3: TGTGCCTGGACTCTCCAGAGGGCCACTGAAGCTTTCTTT. It translates to CAWTLQRATEAFF.